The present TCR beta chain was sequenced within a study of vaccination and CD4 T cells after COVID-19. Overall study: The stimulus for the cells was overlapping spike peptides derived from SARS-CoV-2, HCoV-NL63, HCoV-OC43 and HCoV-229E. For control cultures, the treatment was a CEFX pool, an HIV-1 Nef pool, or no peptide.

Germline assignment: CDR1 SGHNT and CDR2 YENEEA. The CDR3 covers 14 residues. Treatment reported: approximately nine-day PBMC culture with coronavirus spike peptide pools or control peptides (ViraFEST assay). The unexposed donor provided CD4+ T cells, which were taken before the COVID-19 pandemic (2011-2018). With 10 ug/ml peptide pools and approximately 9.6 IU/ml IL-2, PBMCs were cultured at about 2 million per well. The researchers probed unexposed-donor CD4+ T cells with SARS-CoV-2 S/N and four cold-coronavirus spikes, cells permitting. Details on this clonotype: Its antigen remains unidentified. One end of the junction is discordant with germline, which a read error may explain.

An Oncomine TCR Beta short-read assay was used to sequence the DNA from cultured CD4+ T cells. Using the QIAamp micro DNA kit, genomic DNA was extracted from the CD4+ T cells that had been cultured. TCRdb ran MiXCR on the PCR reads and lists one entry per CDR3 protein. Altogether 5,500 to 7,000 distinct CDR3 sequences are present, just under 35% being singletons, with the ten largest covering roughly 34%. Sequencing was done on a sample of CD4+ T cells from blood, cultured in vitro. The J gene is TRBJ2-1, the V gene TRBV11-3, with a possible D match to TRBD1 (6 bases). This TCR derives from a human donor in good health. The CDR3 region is CASCLGQTNNEQFF. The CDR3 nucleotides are TGTGCCAGCTGCTTAGGACAGACCAACAATGAGCAGTTCTTC.